This passage covers 28 T cell receptor beta chains from one sample sequenced in a study of T cells in Graves' hyperthyroidism and ophthalmopathy. It was RNA transcripts that yielded the amplified TCR beta CDR3 regions. During a first-round RT-PCR of the TCR CDR3, the HTBI primer set was used. TCRdb ran MiXCR on the multiplex PCR reads and lists one entry per CDR3 protein. The data hold fewer than 750,000 distinct CDR3 sequences, with about 43% observed a single time. Sample: peripheral blood or thyroid tissue (not recorded which). The receptor set was obtained from a woman aged 18-29 years with Graves' hyperthyroidism.

The chain recombines TRBV19 with TRBJ2-7; 7 nucleotides align to TRBD1. From germline, CDR1 is LNHDA and CDR2 SQIVND (reference sequence). V lost 8 bases and J lost 2; bases outside the gene matches: 3. This CDR3 is built from 12 residues. The CDR3 bases are TGTGCCAGTGGGACAGCGACCTACGAGCAGTACTTC. Its translation is CASGTATYEQYF.

This clonotype was seen once. The gene calls are TRBV4-1 and TRBJ2-2; D is unclear. The CDR3 contains 15 residues. Looked up from germline, CDR1 is MGHRA and CDR2 is YSYEKL. V was clipped by 1 base and J by 1 base, with 7 bases between them. CDR3 region: CASSQVSGNTGELFF. As DNA, the CDR3 is TGCGCCAGCAGCCAAGTGTCGGGGAACACCGGGGAGCTGTTTTTT.

V is TRBV10-3 and J is TRBJ2-1; D is unclear. The J call may be in error: the DNA end matches TRBJ2-7 better. The CDR3 is made up of 11 amino acids. The germline V gene encodes CDR1 ENHRY and CDR2 SYGVKD. The CDR3 coding sequence is TGTGCCATCAGTGAGTCCAATGAGCAGTACTTC. Its protein is CAISESNEQYF.

The CDR3 protein is CSPGLAGAGEQFF. In nucleotides, the CDR3 is TGCAGTCCTGGACTAGCGGGGGCGGGGGAGCAGTTCTTC. The chain has TRBV20-1 and TRBJ2-7; 13 bases line up with TRBD2. The J call may be wrong; the DNA end is better matched by TRBJ2-1. Germline CDR1 DFQATT, CDR2 SNEGSKA (reference sequence). The CDR3 spans 13 residues.

This clonotype occurred many times. This chain uses TRBV9 with TRBJ2-6, with D perhaps TRBD1 (6 bases). The germline V and J ends were trimmed by 0 bases and 0 bases, with 13 bases remaining between them. Germline V gene lookup returns CDR1 SGDLS and CDR2 YYNGEE. This CDR3 has 18 residues. CDR3 amino acids: CASSVGAGAHSGANVLTF. DNA of the CDR3: TGTGCCAGCAGCGTAGGGGCAGGGGCCCACTCTGGGGCCAACGTCCTGACTTTC.

J is TRBJ2-1 and V is TRBV20-1, with D perhaps TRBD2 (5 bases). CDR3 length: 13 amino acids. CDR1 is DFQATT, CDR2 SNEGSKA, per germline (reference sequence). The ends were cut back, 6 bases at V and 0 bases at J, with 9 bases in the middle. CDR3 sequence (DNA): TGCAGTGCCGAGCGGACCTCCTACAATGAGCAGTTCTTC. Translated: CSAERTSYNEQFF.

Remarks on this clonotype: A much larger clonotype is one base distant, so this may be a read error. This is likely a read error, given that the CDR3 carries no conserved phenylalanine or tryptophan at its end. The chain links TRBV4-1 to TRBJ2-2; a weak D match, TRBD2 (5 bases). The CDR3 has 14 amino acids. Trimming removed 5 bases at V and 4 bases at J, with 11 bases between. Germline V CDR1 and CDR2: MGHRA, YSYEKL. This chain's CDR3 is CASSYQEGTGELFL. The CDR3 region has the DNA TGCGCCAGCAGCTACCAAGAGGGCACCGGGGAGCTGTTTCTT.

The table lists this clonotype with many counts. The V gene is TRBV11-2, the J gene TRBJ2-7; D is unclear. Trimming cost V 0 bases and J 2 bases, with 8 bases left between them. Germline values: CDR1 SGHAT, CDR2 FQNNGV. The CDR3 spans 14 residues. The CDR3, as DNA: TGTGCCAGCAGCTTAGAGGTGGGGACCTACGAGCAGTACTTC. Translated: CASSLEVGTYEQYF.

Many counts were recorded for this clonotype. The chain couples TRBV9 to TRBJ1-6, with D maybe TRBD1 (6 bases). Trimming took off 2 bases at V and 6 bases at J, with 9 bases between the two ends. Germline CDR1 is SGDLS and CDR2 is YYNGEE. The CDR3 runs to 14 residues. CDR3 in amino acids: CASSVGQPNSPLHF. CDR3 DNA sequence: TGTGCCAGCAGCGTTGGACAGCCTAATTCACCCCTCCACTTT.

This clonotype was found many times. CDR3 coding DNA: TGCGCCAGCAGCTTGACAGGAGGGGAAGAGACCCAGTACTTC. Translation: CASSLTGGEETQYF. The genes are TRBV5-1 and TRBJ2-5; a possible D gene is TRBD2 (6 bases). V lost 1 base and J lost 3, with 10 bases in between. This CDR3 spans 14 amino acids. CDR1 and CDR2 (germline): SGHRS, YFSETQ.

This chain uses TRBV20-1 with TRBJ2-7; a possible D gene is TRBD1 (5 bases). From germline, CDR1 is DFQATT and CDR2 SNEGSKA (reference sequence). The CDR3 runs to 14 residues. The germline V and J ends were trimmed by 2 bases and 0 bases, with 11 bases remaining between them. The chain's CDR3 is CSARLTTASYEQYF. CDR3 DNA sequence: TGCAGTGCTAGATTAACGACAGCCTCCTACGAGCAGTACTTC.

The chain joins TRBV7-3 to TRBJ1-4; 8 bases map to TRBD1. Germline CDR1 is SGHTA and CDR2 is FQGTGA. CDR3 length equals 15 residues. V shed 6 bases and J 2 bases; nucleotides not matched to a gene: 5. CDR3 bases: TGTGCCAGCAGTCGCACAGGGGGGACTAATGAAAAACTGTTTTTT. It translates to CASSRTGGTNEKLFF.

This chain links TRBV28 with TRBJ2-2; D perhaps matches TRBD2 (6 bases). Deletions cut 8 bases from V and 1 base from J, with 14 bases between. In germline, CDR1 is MDHEN, CDR2 SYDVKM. The CDR3 covers 15 residues. The CDR3 nucleotides are TGTGCCAGCTTACCTTGGACTAAGAACACCGGGGAGCTGTTTTTT. This translates into CASLPWTKNTGELFF.

The rearrangement uses TRBV7-9 and TRBJ2-6; D uncertain. The germline V gene has CDR1 SEHNR and CDR2 FQNEAQ (reference sequence). V was pared by 5 bases and J by 6 bases, with 8 bases between. The CDR3 totals 13 residues. The CDR3 region is CASSPRQANVLTF. The DNA of the CDR3 is TGTGCCAGCAGCCCCCGACAGGCCAACGTCCTGACTTTC.

For this clonotype: An end of the junction differs from the germline gene, which may be a read error. The rearrangement joins TRBV20-1 to TRBJ1-2; D is undetermined. In germline, CDR1 is DFQATT, CDR2 SNEGSKA (reference sequence). This CDR3 comprises 13 residues. The CDR3 nucleotides read TGCAGTCCTAGTGATATGCGGCAGGAGCGCTACACCTTC. This gives the protein CSPSDMRQERYTF.

V gene TRBV20-1 combines with J gene TRBJ1-1; 8 bases align to TRBD1. Germline V CDR1 and CDR2: DFQATT, SNEGSKA (reference sequence). V shed 5 bases, J shed 2 bases, and the junction held 13 bases outside the gene matches. The CDR3 is 16 amino acids. The CDR3 DNA reads TGCAGTGCTGGCCCATTATTACAGGGGGAAAACACTGAAGCTTTCTTT. As protein: CSAGPLLQGENTEAFF.

Ten or more counts support this clonotype. V usage is TRBV19 and J usage is TRBJ1-2; D is undetermined. The germline CDR1 and CDR2 sequences are LNHDA and SQIVND (reference sequence). Trimming stripped 3 bases from V and 2 bases from J, with 10 bases between. The CDR3 extends over 14 amino acids. CDR3 bases: TGTGCCAGTAGTATGCTATCCGGAAACTATGGCTACACCTTC. This gives the protein CASSMLSGNYGYTF.

This clonotype was seen repeatedly, ten times or more. The rearrangement joins TRBV12-3 or TRBV12-4 to TRBJ2-2; no clear D gene. V shed 5 bases and J shed 1 base, with 2 bases lying between them. The CDR3 sequence is 12 residues long. Written as DNA, the CDR3 is TGTGCCAGCAGTAAGAACACCGGGGAGCTGTTTTTT. Translated, it gives CASSKNTGELFF.

This clonotype was detected many times. J is TRBJ2-2 and V is TRBV12-3 or TRBV12-4, with D maybe TRBD2 (6 bases). This CDR3 region has 15 residues. Deletions cut 6 bases from V and 3 bases from J, with 14 bases between. The CDR3 is CASSHWRGHTGELFF. The CDR3 DNA sequence: TGTGCCAGCAGCCACTGGCGGGGACACACCGGGGAGCTGTTTTTT.

CDR3 amino acids: CSVEAGGSERNTEAFF. CDR3 DNA sequence: TGCAGCGTTGAAGCAGGGGGCTCTGAGAGGAACACTGAAGCTTTCTTT. The chain uses TRBV29-1 and TRBJ1-1; 8 bases are a match to TRBD1. The CDR3 has 16 amino acids. J was trimmed by 1 base and V by 1 base; bases with no gene match: 8. From germline, CDR1 is SQVTM and CDR2 ANQGSEA.

The chain joins TRBV20-1 to TRBJ2-5; D may be TRBD1 or TRBD2 (6 bases each). Trimming left V 3 bases short and J 5 bases short, with 19 bases between. Germline V gene lookup returns CDR1 DFQATT and CDR2 SNEGSKA (reference sequence). This CDR3 is 15 amino acids long. CDR3 DNA sequence: TGCAGTGCTAGTGCTCTAGGGGGAGGACCCGAGACCCAGTACTTC. Protein sequence: CSASALGGGPETQYF.

This clonotype was seen ten or more times. This chain connects TRBV6-1 to TRBJ1-1; 7 positions match TRBD1. The CDR3 has 11 residues. J gave up 12 bases and V 6 bases, and 7 bases lay outside the gene matches. Per the germline V gene, CDR1 is MNHNS and CDR2 is SASEGT. CDR3 DNA sequence: TGTGCCAGCAGGACCGGGACAGTTCCTTTCTTT. Amino acid sequence: CASRTGTVPFF.

This chain joins TRBV5-1 and TRBJ1-1, with 9 bases lining up with TRBD1. V shed 4 bases and J 6 bases; nucleotides not matched to a gene: 7. Germline V gene lookup returns CDR1 SGHRS and CDR2 YFSETQ. CDR3 size: 14 residues. CDR3 DNA sequence: TGCGCCAGCAGCCCCCGACAGGGGGGCCCTGAAGCTTTCTTT. This encodes CASSPRQGGPEAFF.

This clonotype was observed at least ten times. This rearrangement joins TRBV6-5 to TRBJ1-1; possibly TRBD1 for D (6 bases). Trimming removed 6 bases at V and 3 bases at J, with 20 bases between. Looked up from germline, CDR1 is MNHEY and CDR2 is SVGAGI. The CDR3 covers 16 residues. CDR3: CASSTIGWTADTEAFF. In nucleotides, the CDR3 is TGTGCCAGCAGCACCATAGGGTGGACAGCCGACACTGAAGCTTTCTTT.

A word on this clonotype: A much larger clonotype is one base distant, so this may be a read error. The chain joins TRBV6-6 to TRBJ1-5, with D possibly matching TRBD1 (6 bases). The length of the CDR3 is 15 residues. CDR1 MNHNY and CDR2 SVGAGI come from the germline V gene (reference sequence). CDR3 protein: CASSEVGGSSQSQHF. The CDR3 DNA sequence: TGTGCCAGCAGTGAAGTGGGGGGCAGTAGTCAGTCCCAGCATTTT.

This clonotype occurred a few times. The chain combines TRBV29-1 with TRBJ1-1, with D perhaps TRBD1 (5 bases). Looked up from germline, CDR1 is SQVTM and CDR2 is ANQGSEA. Trimming shortened V by 6 bases and J by 1 base, and 9 bases separated the two germline ends. This CDR3 is built from 12 residues. The CDR3 reads CSVQGANTEAFF. CDR3 bases: TGCAGCGTCCAGGGAGCGAACACTGAAGCTTTCTTT.

This clonotype came up once. This sequence may be a read error, since a much larger clone differs from it by one base. The chain has TRBV19 and TRBJ1-5; D gene unclear. The CDR3 spans 16 residues. The germline V gene has CDR1 LNHDA and CDR2 SQIVND (reference sequence). Trimming took off 3 bases at V and 0 bases at J, with 12 bases between the two ends. The CDR3 loop is CASSIPRRLSNQPQHF. In DNA, the CDR3 is TGTGCCAGTAGTATCCCAAGACGCCTTAGCAATCAGCCCCAGCATTTT.

The gene calls are TRBV2 and TRBJ2-5, with TRBD1 as a possible D gene (6 bases). The germline V gene encodes CDR1 SNHLY and CDR2 FYNNEI. The CDR3 has 13 amino acids. The V end was cut by 7 bases, the J end by 9 bases, with 18 bases between. The CDR3 sequence: CASNAGARGSQYF. The CDR3 DNA is TGTGCCAGCAATGCAGGGGCCCGAGGTTCCCAGTACTTC. The whole variable domain, filled in from reference TRBV2 and TRBJ2-5, reads EPEVTQTPSHQVTQMGQEVILRCVPISNHLYFYWYRQILGQKVEFLVSFYNNEISEKSEIFDDQFSVERPDGSNFTLKIRSTKLEDSAMYFCASNAGARGSQYFGPGTRLLVL.